This passage covers 29 T cell receptor beta chains from one sample sequenced in a study of blood T cell repertoires in COVID-19. Sequencing used immunoSEQ multiplex PCR; TCRdb keeps in-frame clones, though not all of them. Here the sample spans about 110,000 clones, more than 65% being singletons. Material: peripheral blood. Receptors were obtained from a woman older than 75 with active or convalescent COVID-19.

This clone was counted once. V usage is TRBV29-1 and J usage is TRBJ1-1; no definite D call. This CDR3 is 13 amino acids long. Germline CDR1 SQVTM, CDR2 ANQGSEA. Trimming cost V 0 bases and J 6 bases, with 11 bases left between them. For the CDR3, the DNA is TGCAGCGTTGAAGACTATAATCAAGCTGAAGCTTTCTTT. It is translated as CSVEDYNQAEAFF.

Worth noting for this clone: A junction end diverges from the germline sequence, so it may reflect a read error. The chain recombines TRBV7-7 with TRBJ2-1, with 12 positions matching TRBD2. The CDR3 length is 19 residues. Per the germline V gene, CDR1 is SSHAT and CDR2 is FNYEAQ (reference sequence). CDR3: CASSLGLAGGRSSYNEQFF. CDR3 nucleotide sequence: TGTGCTAGCAGCTTAGGTCTAGCGGGAGGGAGAAGCTCCTACAATGAGCAGTTCTTC. Full variable domain (rest looked up from reference TRBV7-7 and TRBJ2-1): GAGVSQSPRYKVTKRGQDVTLRCDPISSHATLYWYQQALGQGPEFLTYFNYEAQPDKSGLPSDRFSAERPEGSISTLTIQRTEQRDSAMYRCASSLGLAGGRSSYNEQFFGPGTRLTVL.

This sequence joins TRBV5-1 and TRBJ2-7; a possible D gene is TRBD2 (6 bases). CDR1 and CDR2 from the germline V gene are SGHRS and YFSETQ. Trimming took 4 bases from V and 6 from J, leaving 17 bases between them. This CDR3 comprises 14 residues. CDR3 coding DNA: TGCGCCAGCAGCCCGGGAGTAACCGCCGGCGAGCAGTACTTC. This encodes CASSPGVTAGEQYF.

This sequence joins TRBV18 and TRBJ2-1, with D tentatively TRBD2 (6 bases). This CDR3 has 13 amino acids. V lost 6 bases and J lost 5, with 11 bases in between. Germline V gives CDR1 KGHSH, CDR2 LQKENI. In nucleotides, the CDR3 is TGTGCCAGCTCGACGGGACTGAACAATGAGCAGTTCTTC. Protein: CASSTGLNNEQFF.

This chain connects TRBV28 to TRBJ2-1; TRBD2 might be the D (5 bases). This CDR3 contains 16 residues. With 4 bases removed from V and 0 bases from J, the gap between germline ends came to 13 bases. Per germline, CDR1 MDHEN and CDR2 SYDVKM. The CDR3 sequence: CASSSADGGSYNEQFF. The CDR3 coding sequence is TGTGCCAGCAGTTCAGCCGACGGAGGCTCCTACAATGAGCAGTTCTTC.

The rearrangement links TRBV28 to TRBJ1-3, with a possible D match to TRBD1 (5 bases). Germline V gives CDR1 MDHEN, CDR2 SYDVKM. The CDR3 sequence is 14 residues long. The V gene lost 5 bases and the J gene lost 4 bases, with 12 bases spanning the gap. CDR3 sequence: CASSEGVIGNTIYF. The CDR3 coding sequence is TGTGCCAGCAGTGAAGGGGTAATCGGAAACACCATATATTTT.

Remarks on this clone: This same CDR3 is encoded by further DNA sequences in the sample. The J gene is TRBJ2-7, the V gene TRBV6-5; tentatively, D is TRBD2 (5 bases). Per germline, CDR1 MNHEY and CDR2 SVGAGI. V lost 2 bases, J lost 0 bases, and 8 bases lay in between. This CDR3 has 14 amino acids. The CDR3 reads CASSYEGSSYEQYF. In DNA, the CDR3 is TGTGCCAGCAGTTACGAGGGAAGCTCCTACGAGCAGTACTTC.

The chain carries TRBV27 and TRBJ2-1; perhaps TRBD2 as D (6 bases). Trimming removed 6 bases from V and 2 bases from J, with 17 bases in between. There are 16 residues in the CDR3. Looked up from germline, CDR1 is MNHEY and CDR2 is SMNVEV (reference sequence). CDR3 residues: CASRGGTLRTYNEQFF. The CDR3 DNA reads TGTGCCAGCAGGGGCGGGACCCTACGAACCTACAATGAGCAGTTCTTC.

V and J are TRBV27 and TRBJ2-5, with D maybe TRBD2 (5 bases). Per germline, CDR1 MNHEY and CDR2 SMNVEV (reference sequence). Trimming shortened V by 7 bases and J by 2 bases, and 17 bases separated the two germline ends. The CDR3 is made up of 15 amino acids. CDR3 sequence: CASTLRSGIQETQYF. CDR3 in DNA: TGTGCCAGCACATTACGTTCCGGGATTCAAGAGACCCAGTACTTC.

The chain uses TRBV9 and TRBJ2-2; 11 bases line up with TRBD2. V gave up 6 bases and J gave up 7 bases; unmatched junction bases: 2. This CDR3 region has 13 residues. The germline CDR1 and CDR2 sequences are SGDLS and YYNGEE. CDR3 sequence (DNA): TGTGCCAGCACTAGCGGGAGGAACGGGGAGCTGTTTTTT. This encodes CASTSGRNGELFF.

The chain couples TRBV4-1 to TRBJ1-2; no clear D. CDR3 length: 14 amino acids. Looked up from germline, CDR1 is MGHRA and CDR2 is YSYEKL. Trimming took 3 bases from V and 3 from J, leaving 11 bases between them. DNA for the CDR3: TGCGCCAGCAGCCAGACGGAGGTGGACTATGGCTACACCTTC. This gives the protein CASSQTEVDYGYTF.

This clone was found a few times. CDR3 residues: CASQTSYGYTF. The CDR3, as DNA: TGTGCCAGTCAAACGAGCTATGGCTACACCTTC. V is TRBV19 and J is TRBJ1-2; D is ambiguous. V was clipped by 8 bases and J by 4 bases, with 8 bases between them. The CDR3 is 11 residues long. Per the germline V gene, CDR1 is LNHDA and CDR2 is SQIVND (reference sequence).

In nucleotides, the CDR3 is TGTGCCAGTAGTATTGGCCTCACCCCCGGGGGAGAGACCCAGTACTTC. This codes for CASSIGLTPGGETQYF. The V gene is TRBV19, the J gene TRBJ2-5, with D maybe TRBD2 (6 bases). V lost 3 bases and J lost 4, with 18 bases in between. The CDR3 has 16 residues. Germline CDR1 reads LNHDA; CDR2 reads SQIVND (reference sequence).

The rearrangement uses TRBV10-3 and TRBJ1-4, with 7 bases fitting TRBD1. The CDR3 spans 17 residues. V shed 10 bases and J 4 bases; nucleotides not matched to a gene: 18. Germline CDR1 and CDR2: ENHRY and SYGVKD. Here the CDR3 reads CATMTGTSSEGNEKLFF. The CDR3 bases are TGTGCCACCATGACAGGGACGAGTTCAGAGGGTAATGAAAAACTGTTTTTT.

The chain uses TRBV15 and TRBJ2-7; D ambiguous. V lost 0 bases, J lost 3 bases, and 15 bases lay in between. The CDR3 extends over 16 amino acids. The germline CDR1 and CDR2 sequences are LNHNV and YYDKDF (reference sequence). The CDR3 is CATSRDYARVSYEQYF. DNA of the CDR3: TGTGCCACCAGCAGAGATTATGCGCGAGTAAGCTACGAGCAGTACTTC.

This chain joins TRBV5-1 and TRBJ2-5; 9 nucleotides line up with TRBD2. V shed 4 bases, J shed 13 bases, and the junction held 23 bases outside the gene matches. CDR3 length: 17 amino acids. The germline CDR1 and CDR2 sequences are SGHRS and YFSETQ. CDR3 sequence reads: CASSPRDIGATSGPRYF. The CDR3 DNA sequence: TGCGCCAGCAGCCCGCGGGACATTGGGGCAACTAGCGGGCCGCGGTACTTC. The full variable domain, completed using reference TRBV5-1 and TRBJ2-5, is KAGVTQTPRYLIKTRGQQVTLSCSPISGHRSVSWYQQTPGQGLQFLFEYFSETQRNKGNFPGRFSGRQFSNSRSEMNVSTLELGDSALYLCASSPRDIGATSGPRYFGPGTRLLVL.

The chain couples TRBV7-2 to TRBJ1-5; 9 nucleotides match TRBD1. Germline CDR1 SGHTA, CDR2 FQGNSA. V lost 1 base to trimming and J lost 2 bases; unmatched junction nucleotides: 6. This CDR3 is 17 amino acids long. The CDR3 region has the DNA TGTGCCAGCAGCTTAGAAGATTGGACAGGGGGCAATCAGCCCCAGCATTTT. Protein product: CASSLEDWTGGNQPQHF.

V usage is TRBV5-1 and J usage is TRBJ2-1, with a tentative D call TRBD2 (6 bases). CDR1 is SGHRS and CDR2 is YFSETQ in the germline V gene. The CDR3 consists of 16 residues. The V and J ends lost 2 bases and 0 bases respectively, with 12 bases between them. The CDR3 is CASSFSSASSYNEQFF. The CDR3 DNA is TGCGCCAGCAGCTTCTCTAGCGCGAGCTCCTACAATGAGCAGTTCTTC.

This clone was counted between two and nine times. V gene TRBV7-9 combines with J gene TRBJ1-5; 7 nucleotides align to TRBD1. V trimming: 5 bases; J trimming: 6 bases; junction bases outside the gene matches: 7. The V gene's germline CDR1 is SEHNR and CDR2 FQNEAQ (reference sequence). The CDR3 has 14 amino acids. The CDR3 region has the DNA TGTGCCAGCAGCAGTGACAGGGCCCTTCAGCCCCAGCATTTT. Its protein is CASSSDRALQPQHF.

This clone showed up just once. The chain carries TRBV19 and TRBJ2-3; TRBD2 matches at 7 bases. V shed 3 bases, J shed 2 bases, and the junction held 8 bases outside the gene matches. The CDR3 is 16 amino acids. The germline V gene encodes CDR1 LNHDA and CDR2 SQIVND (reference sequence). The CDR3 spells CASSIVGLPPTDTQYF. CDR3 sequence (DNA): TGTGCCAGTAGTATTGTGGGACTACCCCCCACAGATACGCAGTATTTT.

The chain recombines TRBV11-2 with TRBJ2-1; 8 bases are a match to TRBD1. This CDR3 spans 13 amino acids. The trim removed 5 bases at V and 5 bases at J, leaving 2 bases unmatched. Per germline, CDR1 SGHAT and CDR2 FQNNGV. Written as DNA, the CDR3 is TGTGCCAGCAGCCGGGACAGGAACAATGAGCAGTTCTTC. Translating gives CASSRDRNNEQFF.

V usage is TRBV6-5 and J usage is TRBJ2-7, with D perhaps matching TRBD2 (6 bases). Germline assignment: CDR1 MNHEY and CDR2 SVGAGI. The ends were cut back, 6 bases at V and 2 bases at J, with 11 bases in the middle. The CDR3 length is 13 residues. The CDR3 sequence is CASSGTLTYEQYF. The CDR3 coding sequence is TGTGCCAGCAGCGGGACTCTTACCTACGAGCAGTACTTC.

Only a few counts were recorded for this clone. CDR3 nucleotide sequence: TGCGCCAGCAGTCAAAAGGGGGTACGGGGGGTTCACGGGGCCAACGTCCTGACTTTC. Translating it yields CASSQKGVRGVHGANVLTF. The chain carries TRBV23-1 and TRBJ2-6, with D perhaps TRBD2 (7 bases). TRBV23-1 is known as an ORF, though its function is uncertain. Trimming cost V 2 bases and J 4 bases, with 21 bases left between them. This CDR3 has 19 amino acids.

The sample holds one count of this clone. The chain employs TRBV5-3 and TRBJ2-7, with D possibly being TRBD1 (5 bases). TRBV5-3 is noted as an ORF with a role that remains uncertain. V lost 0 bases and J 2 bases, leaving 6 bases between the germline ends. CDR3 size: 13 residues. The CDR3 spells CARSLGRAYEQYF. The CDR3 nucleotides are TGTGCCAGAAGCTTGGGCAGGGCCTACGAGCAGTACTTC.

The chain employs TRBV28 and TRBJ1-2; 10 bases are a match to TRBD1. The length of the CDR3 is 14 residues. Unmatched junction bases numbered 5, after V lost 6 bases and J lost 4 bases. Germline V CDR1 and CDR2: MDHEN, SYDVKM. This CDR3 reads CASSETGGLYGYTF. The CDR3 DNA follows: TGTGCCAGCAGCGAGACAGGGGGCCTCTATGGCTACACCTTC.

The chain is built from TRBV24-1 and TRBJ2-3, with D possibly being TRBD2 (6 bases). From germline, CDR1 is KGHDR and CDR2 SFDVKD. The V gene lost 8 bases and the J gene lost 0 bases, with 8 bases spanning the gap. The CDR3 contains 13 residues. CDR3 nucleotide sequence: TGTGCCACCAACAGCGGGAGCACAGATACGCAGTATTTT. Translating it yields CATNSGSTDTQYF.

This sequence joins TRBV3-1 (or the pseudogene TRBV3-2) and TRBJ2-5, with 8 positions matching TRBD1. J lost 5 bases, V lost 6 bases, and 5 bases had no gene match. The germline V gene encodes CDR1 LGHDT and CDR2 YNNKEL (reference sequence). CDR3 length equals 13 residues. DNA for the CDR3: TGTGCCAGCAGGCGGACAGGGCGGGAGACCCAGTACTTC. It codes for CASRRTGRETQYF.

The rearrangement joins TRBV2 to TRBJ2-1; a weak D match, TRBD1 (5 bases). The CDR3 is 13 amino acids. CDR1 and CDR2 (germline): SNHLY, FYNNEI. Trimming shortened V by 3 bases and J by 8 bases, and 11 bases separated the two germline ends. This chain's CDR3 is CASSEVRAYEQFF. The DNA of the CDR3 is TGTGCCAGCAGTGAGGTCAGGGCGTATGAGCAGTTCTTC.

The chain employs TRBV13 and TRBJ2-3, with D tentatively TRBD2 (6 bases). The CDR3 contains 13 residues. CDR1 and CDR2 from the germline V gene are PRHDT and FYEKMQ (reference sequence). Trimming pared 1 base from V and 5 bases from J, leaving 7 bases between. CDR3 nucleotides: TGTGCCAGCAGCTTAGTGCGGGGAGATACGCAGTATTTT. This codes for CASSLVRGDTQYF.